The count of the clone carrying this TCR beta chain is one. These data come from a study of blood T cell repertoires in COVID-19. Study information: Both acute and convalescent COVID-19 samples were obtained from the United States, Italy and Spain. T cells, B-cell-depleted T cells, or PBMCs supplied cDNA or gDNA.

V was cut by 1 base and J by 2 bases, with 12 bases left in between. Germline lookup yields CDR1 LNHDA and CDR2 SQIVND (reference sequence). This CDR3 is built from 16 residues. Per the original data handling: Reference gene primer amplification yielded estimated nucleated cell counts. Repertoires were generated with immunoSEQ multiplex PCR, while TCRdb's copy carries only in-frame clones and drops some. Clone size and the V and J calls come from that table; the DNA yielded D and trimming. The table has 250,000 or so clones, 80% to 85% seen once. Sequenced input: peripheral blood. This clonotype originated in a woman aged 40 to 50 who had recovered from COVID-19. This chain links TRBV19 with TRBJ1-5; perhaps TRBD1 as D (5 bases). The CDR3: CASSIVGQGGNQPQHF. The DNA for the CDR3 is TGTGCCAGTAGTATAGTTGGCCAGGGCGGCAATCAGCCCCAGCATTTT.